This entry is about one T cell receptor beta chain. Its antigen remains unidentified. This CDR3 is 13 amino acids long. V lost 6 bases and J 5 bases, leaving 13 bases between the germline ends. Germline V lookup: CDR1 MNHEY, CDR2 SVGAGI. This record belongs to a study of T cell responses to AZD1222 COVID-19 vaccine. Study context: It was second doses at about 4 or about 12 weeks that were pooled. General observations from the study: White British donors predominated, females outnumbered males, and clonal diversity was possibly underestimated. Repertoires were collected only later (after the peak T cell response had occurred).

The table came from immunoSEQ multiplex PCR; TCRdb's copy has only in-frame clones and leaves some out. The table lists some 140,000 clones, roughly 90% of them singletons. The V and J genes are TRBV6-5 and TRBJ1-2, with D possibly matching TRBD1 (5 bases). This receptor was identified in an adult in good health. The specimen comprised peripheral blood, sampled on day 0 of AZD1222 vaccination. CDR3 loop: CASREGRVYGYTF. CDR3 nucleotide sequence: TGTGCCAGCAGAGAGGGCAGGGTTTATGGCTACACCTTC.